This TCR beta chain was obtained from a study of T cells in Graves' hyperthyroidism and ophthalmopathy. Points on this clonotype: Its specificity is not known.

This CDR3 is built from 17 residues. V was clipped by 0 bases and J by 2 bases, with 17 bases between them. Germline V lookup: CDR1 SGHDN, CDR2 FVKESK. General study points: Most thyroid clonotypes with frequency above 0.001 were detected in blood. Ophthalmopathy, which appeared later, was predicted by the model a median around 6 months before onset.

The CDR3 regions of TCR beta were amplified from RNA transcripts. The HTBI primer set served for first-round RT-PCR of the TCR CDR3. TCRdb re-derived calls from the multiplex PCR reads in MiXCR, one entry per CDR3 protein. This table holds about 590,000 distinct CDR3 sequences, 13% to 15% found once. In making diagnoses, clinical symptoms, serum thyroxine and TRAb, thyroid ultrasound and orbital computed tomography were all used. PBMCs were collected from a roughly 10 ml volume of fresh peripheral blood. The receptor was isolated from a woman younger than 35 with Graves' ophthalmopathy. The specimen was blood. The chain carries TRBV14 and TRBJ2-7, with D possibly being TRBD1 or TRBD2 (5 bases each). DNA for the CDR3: TGTGCCAGCAGCCAAGATTTTGGGGGAATAAAGACCTACGAGCAGTACTTC. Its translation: CASSQDFGGIKTYEQYF.